This T cell receptor (beta chain) derives from a study of cytomegalovirus exposure and HLA in healthy donors. Findings and limits, study-wide: Among TCR beta chains, those listed as cytomegalovirus-associated numbered over 150. Some public TCRs appeared in many individuals, while most sequences were rare. Cytomegalovirus status, reportedly, was diagnosed with high specificity and sensitivity by the classifier.

With respect to this clone: Antigen specificity is unknown.

The PCR was carried out with 60 Vbeta primers and 13 Jbeta primers. Sequencing used immunoSEQ multiplex PCR; TCRdb keeps in-frame clones, though not all of them. The sample consists of over 150,000 clones, around 86% of them appearing once. Germline-derived CDR1 and CDR2 are SEHNR and FQNEAQ (reference sequence). Unmatched junction bases numbered 5, after V lost 4 bases and J lost 1 base. The CDR3 is 17 amino acids. Material for sequencing was PBMCs. This TCR came from a male donor in good health and CMV-seronegative. The chain has TRBV7-9 and TRBJ2-3; 13 positions match TRBD2. The CDR3 sequence: CASSWTSGGGGTDTQYF. Here the CDR3 DNA reads TGTGCCAGCAGCTGGACTAGCGGGGGAGGAGGCACAGATACGCAGTATTTT. The full variable domain, in which reference TRBV7-9 and TRBJ2-3 provide the parts outside the CDR3, is DTGVSQNPRHKITKRGQNVTFRCDPISEHNRLYWYRQTLGQGPEFLTYFQNEAQLEKSRLLSDRFSAERPKGSFSTLEIQRTEQGDSAMYLCASSWTSGGGGTDTQYFGPGTRLTVL.